This T cell receptor (beta chain) was recorded in a study of T cells in narcolepsy (dated by TCRdb to about 2018). Turning to the overall study: Healthy control donors were enrolled in the study alongside patients who had narcolepsy type 1 or type 2 (NT1, NT2). Autoreactive T cells targeting hypocretin neuron self-antigens (hypocretin, TRIB2) were sought in narcolepsy patients, and TCR Vbeta sequencing was used to track clonotypes in blood and CSF. The study at large found these results: No sequences matching autoreactive T cell clones were present in some of the blood memory CD4+ repertoires from patients and controls. HCRT-specific and TRIB2-specific autoreactive clonotypes were highlighted in plots that compared CD4+ T cell clonotypes in CSF versus blood from the same patient. Autoreactive clonotypes were reported to be detected serially in the blood of the same patients and of different patients, but not in the blood of healthy controls. Numbers of sequenced blood memory CD4+ clonotypes were comparable, averaging approximately 42,000 in patients and under 35,000 in controls.

Libraries were constructed by the immunoSEQ multiplex PCR assay. TCRdb carries this immuneACCESS record with in-frame sequences only. Its versions omit some clonotypes, under half of them owing to an unresolved V gene in the studies checked, with the rest unexplained. This sample lists over 40,000 clones; approximately 88% were detected once. The ten largest clones represent roughly 1.2% of the sample. On this clone itself: Its antigen has not been determined. No per-base quality is available; no much larger clone lies one base away.

For TCR Vbeta sequencing, memory CD4+ T cells were sorted ex vivo from the peripheral blood of both healthy controls and narcolepsy patients. Sequencing used CD45RA- memory CD4+ T cells from PBMCs. The sample's cell subset or site label is to be understood as: memory T cells sorted ex vivo from peripheral blood. The TCR originated in a human donor with narcolepsy.

The CDR3 reads CASTSGSPGELFF. The nucleotides read TGCGCCAGTACTAGCGGGAGTCCCGGGGAGCTGTTTTTT. This receptor chain uses TRBV5-1 and TRBJ2-2, and TRBD2 aligns with 11 junction nucleotides. In the germline V gene, CDR1 corresponds to SGHRS and CDR2 to YFSETQ. The CDR3 contains 13 residues, cysteine and phenylalanine counted. Solely the CDR3 DNA is kept, with 39 bases framed from the first base. The germline V and J ends show losses of 8 bases and 6 bases respectively, and no gene match explains 3 bases of the junction.